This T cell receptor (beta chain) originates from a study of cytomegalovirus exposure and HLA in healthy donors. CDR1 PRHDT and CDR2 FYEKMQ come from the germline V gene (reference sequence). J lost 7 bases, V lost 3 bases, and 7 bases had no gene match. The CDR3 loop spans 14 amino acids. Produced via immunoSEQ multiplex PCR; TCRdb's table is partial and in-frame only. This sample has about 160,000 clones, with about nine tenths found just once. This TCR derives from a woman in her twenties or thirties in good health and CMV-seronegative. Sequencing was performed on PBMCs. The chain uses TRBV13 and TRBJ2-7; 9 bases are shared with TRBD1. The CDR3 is CASSFRTGAREQYF. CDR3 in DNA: TGTGCCAGCAGCTTTCGGACAGGGGCTAGAGAGCAGTACTTC.